Listed below are T cell receptor beta chains from one sample, sequenced in a study of T cell repertoires in ileal Crohn's disease. Sequenced by immunoSEQ multiplex PCR; TCRdb stores in-frame clones only, minus some. The sample contains about 16,000 clones, around 90% of which appear only once. Sequenced sample: ileal tissue. The receptor set was obtained from an adult with Crohn's disease. Each CDR3 is given with its conserved first and last residue. The D gene is left open where the match is weak. Expanded clones get a size class; other rows say once, few or many, or leave the size out.

v_call	j_call	clone_size	cdr3_length	d_call	cdr3_nt	cdr3_aa
TRBV5-1	TRBJ2-2	once	14	TRBD1	TGCGCCAGCAGCGGACAGGGGAACCCCGGGGAGCTGTTTTTT	CASSGQGNPGELFF
TRBV28	TRBJ1-4	-	19	TRBD1	TGTGCCAGCAGTCCGTCCGTAAGACAGGGGTATGGTGCTAATGAAAAACTGTTTTTT	CASSPSVRQGYGANEKLFF
TRBV2	TRBJ2-3	-	15	-	TGTGCCAGCCCCGGAGGGGACTCCTTCAGAGATACGCAGTATTTT	CASPGGDSFRDTQYF
TRBV11-2	TRBJ2-3	-	15	-	TGTGCCAGCAGCTTAGGGTACTTTTACACAGATACGCAGTATTTT	CASSLGYFYTDTQYF
TRBV7-8	TRBJ1-1	-	14	-	TGTGCCAGCAGCCCTAACAGTATGAACACTGAAGCTTTCTTT	CASSPNSMNTEAFF
TRBV29-1	TRBJ2-3	few	15	TRBD2	TGCAGCGTTGAACTAGCGGGGGTAAGCACAGATACGCAGTATTTT	CSVELAGVSTDTQYF
TRBV15	TRBJ2-7	-	15	TRBD1	TGTGCCACCAGCAGACCGGACAGGGTGTTTGGGGAGCAGTACTTC	CATSRPDRVFGEQYF
TRBV7-8	TRBJ2-7	-	12	-	TGTGCCAGCAGCTACAGCCACTACGAGCAGTACTTC	CASSYSHYEQYF
TRBV30	TRBJ1-2	-	13	-	TGTGCCTGGAACTTTGAGGGGGACGGTGGCTACACCTTC	CAWNFEGDGGYTF
TRBV18	TRBJ2-1	-	16	TRBD2	TGTGCCAGCTCACCAGGGCCGGGAGGTACTTCAAATGAGCAGTTCTTC	CASSPGPGGTSNEQFF
TRBV4-1	TRBJ1-1	-	13	-	TGCGCCAGCAGCCAAGATCGACACCTTGAAGCTTTCTTT	CASSQDRHLEAFF
TRBV9	TRBJ2-2	once	15	TRBD1	TGTGCCAGCAGCGACGACAGGGTGAACACCGGGGAGCTGTTCTTT	CASSDDRVNTGELFF
TRBV5-4	TRBJ1-1	once	13	-	TGTGCCAGCAGCTTAGAGTTGAACACTGAAGCTTTCTTT	CASSLELNTEAFF
TRBV5-1	TRBJ2-3	-	16	TRBD2	TGCGCCAGCAGCTTATCCCTAGCGGGAGTTGGAGATACGCAGTATTTT	CASSLSLAGVGDTQYF
TRBV5-5	TRBJ2-3	-	14	TRBD1	TGTGCCAGCAGCAGAACAGGGGGCCCAGATACGCAGTATTTT	CASSRTGGPDTQYF
TRBV28	TRBJ1-4	once	13	-	TGTGCCAGCAGTCTAGGGGGTTGGGAAAAACTGTTTTTT	CASSLGGWEKLFF
TRBV6-6	TRBJ2-7	-	16	-	TGTGCCAGCAGTTCCCCGTCGCAGGCAGGGAGGAACGAGCAGTACTTC	CASSSPSQAGRNEQYF
TRBV5-4	TRBJ1-1	-	14	-	TGTGCCAGCAGCACTGGGGCGAGGAACACTGAAGCTTTCTTT	CASSTGARNTEAFF
TRBV7-9	TRBJ1-2	few	15	-	TGTGCCAGCAGCTTCGGTCCGGAGGGGACTAATGGCTACACCTTC	CASSFGPEGTNGYTF
TRBV6-5	TRBJ2-2	-	15	TRBD2	TGTGCCAGCAGGGGGACTAGCGGTTACACCGGGGAGCTGTTTTTT	CASRGTSGYTGELFF
TRBV7-2	TRBJ2-7	-	17	TRBD2	TGTGCCAGCAGCTTATGGCCAGCGGGAGGGCCCCTCTACGAGCAGTACTTC	CASSLWPAGGPLYEQYF
TRBV5-1	TRBJ2-3	-	14	-	TGCGCCAGCAGCCTTTCGGGGATTAGGGATACGCAGTATTTT	CASSLSGIRDTQYF
TRBV5-1	TRBJ1-5	once	15	-	TGCGCCAGCAGCTTGTCTCCGGGGTTCGATCAGCCCCAGCATTTT	CASSLSPGFDQPQHF
TRBV7-9	TRBJ2-3	-	13	-	TGTGCCAGCAGCTTACCCATCGGGGATACGCAGTATTTT	CASSLPIGDTQYF
TRBV10-3	TRBJ1-1	-	15	TRBD1	TGTGCCATCAGTGAGCCTCAACAGGGGGCAACTGAAGCTTTCTTT	CAISEPQQGATEAFF
TRBV28	TRBJ1-5	-	15	-	TGTGCCAGCAGATATCTAGACAGTCCCAATCAGCCCCAGCATTTT	CASRYLDSPNQPQHF
TRBV29-1	TRBJ2-3	-	15	TRBD1	TGCAGCCTGCTTTCCGGGACAGGGGGTGCAGATACGCAGTATTTT	CSLLSGTGGADTQYF
TRBV2	TRBJ2-7	-	19	-	TGTGCCAGCAGTGAATCCTCCTTTAGAGGCCCAGCCAGCTCCTACGAGCAGTACTTC	CASSESSFRGPASSYEQYF
TRBV5-1	TRBJ2-5	few	17	TRBD2	TGCGCCAGCAGCCCCGGGACTAGCGGGAGTGTGGGGGAGACCCAGTACTTC	CASSPGTSGSVGETQYF
TRBV29-1	TRBJ1-2	-	13	-	TGCAGCGTTGAAGATTCCGGGGGGAGTGGCTACACCTTC	CSVEDSGGSGYTF
TRBV6-5	TRBJ1-2	-	13	-	TGTGCCAGCAGTTACTCGGACAGCTATGGCTACACCTTC	CASSYSDSYGYTF
TRBV11-3	TRBJ2-3	once	15	-	TGTGCCAGCAGCCCGTCAGGGGCTCGCACAGATACGCAGTATTTT	CASSPSGARTDTQYF
TRBV15	TRBJ2-7	-	15	-	TGTGCCACCAGCACCGCCAGACAGGCGGCCTACGAGCAGTACTTC	CATSTARQAAYEQYF
TRBV9	TRBJ2-1	-	14	TRBD1	TGTGCCAGCAGCGTAAGACAGGGGATAAATGAGCAGTTCTTC	CASSVRQGINEQFF
TRBV6-4	TRBJ2-1	-	15	TRBD2	TGTGCCAGCAGTCCCGGACTAGCGGGAGACAATGAGCAGTTCTTC	CASSPGLAGDNEQFF
TRBV4-2	TRBJ2-3	-	15	TRBD1	TGTGCCAGCAGCCAAGATAACAGGGGATCAGATACGCAGTATTTT	CASSQDNRGSDTQYF
TRBV19	TRBJ2-6	-	16	-	TGTGCCAGTACAATGCCCAGGGGTCCCGGGGCCAACGTCCTGACTTTC	CASTMPRGPGANVLTF
TRBV9	TRBJ1-4	-	15	TRBD1	TGTGCCAGCAGCTTAATGACAGGGGATAATGAAAAACTGTTTTTT	CASSLMTGDNEKLFF
TRBV13	TRBJ2-1	-	17	TRBD1	TGTGCCAGCAGCTTGTCTGGGACAGGGGGTATATACAATGAGCAGTTCTTC	CASSLSGTGGIYNEQFF
TRBV30	TRBJ2-3	-	14	-	TGTGCCTGGAGTCCCCGGTCGCGCACAGATACGCAGTATTTT	CAWSPRSRTDTQYF
TRBV6-5	TRBJ1-4	-	14	-	TGTGCCAGCAGTTTTTTGAGGGCGCCTGAAAAACTGTTTTTT	CASSFLRAPEKLFF
TRBV28	TRBJ1-1	-	16	-	TGTGCCAGCAGTTCTCCGCAATTGGGCCTGAACACTGAAGCTTTCTTT	CASSSPQLGLNTEAFF
TRBV5-8	TRBJ1-2	-	14	-	TGTGCCAGCAGCTTCCTAGGTCCCCTGGATGGCTACACCTTC	CASSFLGPLDGYTF
TRBV4-1	TRBJ2-7	-	15	-	TGCGCCAGCAGCCCCCGGACACCCGGACCCTACGAGCAGTACTTC	CASSPRTPGPYEQYF
TRBV19	TRBJ2-2	-	15	-	TGTGCCAGTAGTATAGATCAGGGGAACACCGGGGAGCTGTTTTTT	CASSIDQGNTGELFF
TRBV5-4	TRBJ2-7	few	12	TRBD1	TGTGCCAGCAGCGGACAGGGGTGGGAGCAGTACTTC	CASSGQGWEQYF
TRBV11-1	TRBJ2-3	-	17	TRBD2	TGTGCCAGCAGCTCCTGGGTTTCGAGCGGGAGAACAGATACGCAGTATTTT	CASSSWVSSGRTDTQYF
TRBV5-6	TRBJ2-7	-	15	-	TGTGCCGGGGAGCGTTTGGCGGAGCCCGGGGACGAGCAGTACTTC	CAGERLAEPGDEQYF
TRBV9	TRBJ2-2	-	19	TRBD1	TGTGCCAGCAGCCCTACGACAGGGCGCCACATCAGGAACACCGGGGAGCTGTTTTTT	CASSPTTGRHIRNTGELFF
TRBV6-5	TRBJ1-3	-	15	TRBD1	TGTGCCAGCAGGAGACAGGGGAACTCTGGAAACACCATATATTTT	CASRRQGNSGNTIYF
TRBV29-1	TRBJ1-5	-	15	TRBD1	TGCAGCGTTGAGGACAGGGGCAACGGCAATCAGCCCCAGCATTTT	CSVEDRGNGNQPQHF
TRBV4-2	TRBJ2-1	-	16	-	TGTGCCAGCAGCCAAGCCAGGAGGGCCCTTGACGATGAGCAGTTCTTC	CASSQARRALDDEQFF
TRBV18	TRBJ2-7	-	14	TRBD1	TGTGCCAGCTCACGAGACAGGGGCCCCTACGAGCAGTACTTC	CASSRDRGPYEQYF
TRBV28	TRBJ2-7	-	12	TRBD2	TGTGCCAGCAGGGGACTATCCTACGAGCAGTACTTC	CASRGLSYEQYF
TRBV28	TRBJ2-7	-	15	-	TGTGCCAGCACGTCGGGGGCTAGCGGACCCTACGAGCAGTACTTC	CASTSGASGPYEQYF
TRBV14	TRBJ1-3	-	15	TRBD1	TGTGCCAGCAGCCAACAGGGGGTCTCTGGAAACACCATATATTTT	CASSQQGVSGNTIYF
TRBV5-1	TRBJ2-1	-	16	-	TGCGCCAGCAGCTTGGGGGTGGGGGGCTCCTACAATGAGCAGTTCTTC	CASSLGVGGSYNEQFF
TRBV18	TRBJ1-4	-	17	-	TGTGCCAGCTCCCTTACCGCAGGCGGCAGGGATAATGAAAAACTGTTTTTT	CASSLTAGGRDNEKLFF